This entry describes one TCR beta chain. TCRdb's table, derived via immunoSEQ multiplex PCR, lists solely in-frame clones and lacks some. The sample has under 650,000 clones, 95% to 97% seen once. The source of the sample is a study of shared clonotypes between healthy human individuals. Across the whole study: A donor's plate count was three for CD4 naive and three for CD4 memory; CD8 naive had two and CD8 memory one.

Negatively enriched CD4+ T cells were divided by CD45RA into naive and memory. CDR3 length: 16 residues. V lost 1 base, J lost 2 bases, and 7 bases stayed unmatched. CDR1 is LGHNA and CDR2 is YNFKEQ in the germline V gene. This chain joins TRBV4-2 and TRBJ2-5; 7 bases are shared with TRBD2. This receptor was identified in a woman in her 30s in good health. The sequencing input was naive CD4+ T cells sorted from blood. Described subset: CD45RA+ positively selected. CDR3 sequence reads: CASSQVSSGQQETQYF. CDR3 nucleotides: TGTGCCAGCAGCCAAGTTTCTAGCGGACAACAAGAGACCCAGTACTTC.